These 9 T cell receptor beta chains were sequenced from one sample in a study of blood T cell repertoires in COVID-19. The data were produced by immunoSEQ multiplex PCR, yet TCRdb's version contains in-frame clones alone and is incomplete. The sample contains around 64,000 clones, about 90% of which appear only once. Sequenced input: peripheral blood. The receptors shown here come from a man in his fifties or sixties with active COVID-19.

This sequence joins TRBV7-9 and TRBJ2-1; 7 bases align to TRBD2. Germline CDR1 is SEHNR and CDR2 is FQNEAQ (reference sequence). The CDR3 length is 15 residues. Trimming took 4 bases from V and 2 from J; bases not matched to a gene: 5. The CDR3 region is CASSSRDYPYNEQFF. The CDR3 nucleotides are TGTGCCAGCAGCTCGCGGGACTACCCCTACAATGAGCAGTTCTTC.

This rearrangement joins TRBV10-3 to TRBJ1-6; D may be TRBD1 (5 bases). Germline V gene lookup returns CDR1 ENHRY and CDR2 SYGVKD. CDR3 length: 15 amino acids. Trimming left V 0 bases short and J 6 bases short, with 9 bases between. CDR3 loop: CAISESQGANSPLHF. The CDR3 nucleotides are TGTGCCATCAGTGAGTCTCAGGGCGCTAATTCACCCCTCCACTTT.

The sample holds a few counts of this clone. The chain recombines TRBV7-3 with TRBJ2-1, with TRBD2 matching 8 bases. The germline V gene has CDR1 SGHTA and CDR2 FQGTGA. After removal of 2 bases from V and 8 bases from J, the junction contained 5 bases not matched to a gene. The CDR3 consists of 14 residues. CDR3 protein: CASSLAGGMDEQFF. CDR3 nucleotides: TGTGCCAGCAGCTTAGCGGGAGGAATGGATGAGCAGTTCTTC.

The V call is TRBV10-2, the J call TRBJ2-7; 9 positions match TRBD2. Losses at the gene ends were 3 bases for V and 6 bases for J; bases not matched to a gene: 6. CDR1 WSHSY and CDR2 SAAADI come from the germline V gene. The CDR3 runs 14 residues. The CDR3 here is CASSEGLAGLEQYF. In DNA form, the CDR3 reads TGCGCCAGCAGTGAAGGGCTAGCGGGACTCGAGCAGTACTTC.

This clone was recorded only once. The chain links TRBV29-1 to TRBJ1-3; 9 nucleotides line up with TRBD1. The CDR3 runs to 15 residues. Germline V lookup: CDR1 SQVTM, CDR2 ANQGSEA. V shed 0 bases and J 3 bases; nucleotides not matched to a gene: 3. The CDR3 loop reads CSVEEWGQGGNTIYF. CDR3 nucleotide sequence: TGCAGCGTTGAAGAGTGGGGACAGGGTGGAAACACCATATATTTT.

V usage is TRBV19 and J usage is TRBJ1-1; 8 bases match TRBD1. The CDR3 has 14 residues. CDR1 is LNHDA, CDR2 SQIVND, per germline (reference sequence). Trimming at V came to 3 bases and at J to 4 bases, leaving 4 bases not matched to a gene. The DNA of the CDR3 is TGTGCCAGTAGTATTACAGGGGGAGGCACTGAAGCTTTCTTT. It translates to CASSITGGGTEAFF.

The chain employs TRBV27 and TRBJ1-2; maybe TRBD1 (6 bases). The CDR3 sequence is 13 residues long. Trimming took off 2 bases at V and 8 bases at J, with 12 bases between the two ends. Germline CDR1 reads MNHEY; CDR2 reads SMNVEV (reference sequence). CDR3 DNA: TGTGCCAGCAGTTTAGGCAGGGGTCAAGGCTACACCTTC. Translating gives CASSLGRGQGYTF.

The rearrangement links TRBV6-4 to TRBJ2-2; D gene unclear. The CDR3 totals 14 residues. Germline CDR1 MRHNA, CDR2 SNTAGT. Trimming removed 5 bases from V and 4 bases from J, with 11 bases in between. The CDR3 DNA follows: TGTGCCAGCAGTAGTAGCCCGGGCACCGGGGAGCTGTTTTTT. Its protein product is CASSSSPGTGELFF.

This chain uses TRBV29-1 with TRBJ2-5; 13 bases match TRBD2. V gave up 6 bases and J gave up 1 base; unmatched junction bases: 8. Per the germline V gene, CDR1 is SQVTM and CDR2 is ANQGSEA. This CDR3 comprises 16 residues. CDR3 bases: TGCAGCGTCCTCGGACTAGCGGGAGTTCGCCAAGAGACCCAGTACTTC. It is translated as CSVLGLAGVRQETQYF.